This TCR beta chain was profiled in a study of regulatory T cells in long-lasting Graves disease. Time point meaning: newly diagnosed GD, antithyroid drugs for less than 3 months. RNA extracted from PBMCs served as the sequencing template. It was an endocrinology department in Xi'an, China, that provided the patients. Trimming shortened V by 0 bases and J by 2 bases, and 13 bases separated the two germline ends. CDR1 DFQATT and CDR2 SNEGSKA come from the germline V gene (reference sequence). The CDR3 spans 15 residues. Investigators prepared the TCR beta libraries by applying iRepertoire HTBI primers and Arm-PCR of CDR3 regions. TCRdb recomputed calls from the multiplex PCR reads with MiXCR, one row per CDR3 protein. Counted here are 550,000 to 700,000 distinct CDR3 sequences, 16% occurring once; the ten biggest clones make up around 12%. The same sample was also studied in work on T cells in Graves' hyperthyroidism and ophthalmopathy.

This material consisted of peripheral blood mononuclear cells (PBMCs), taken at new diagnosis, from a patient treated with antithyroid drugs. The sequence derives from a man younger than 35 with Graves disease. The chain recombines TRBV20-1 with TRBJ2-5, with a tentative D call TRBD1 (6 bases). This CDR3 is CSARDPRDTQETQYF. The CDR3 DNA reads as TGCAGTGCTAGAGACCCCCGGGACACACAAGAGACCCAGTACTTC.